The 32 T cell receptor beta chains listed next were all sequenced from one sample in a study of human T cells and chemical hapten exposure. Time point indicated: healthy volunteer bleed at 2 weeks. Unfractionated whole blood served as the source for total RNA extraction. TCRdb called the RACE reads again in MiXCR, with one record for every CDR3 protein. The table includes 100,000 to 150,000 distinct CDR3 sequences, around 8.3% detected once. The material sequenced was whole blood. The receptors shown here come from a male donor in good health. Some clones in this sample may be carry-over from other donors' samples.

By frequency in the sample, this clonotype is medium-sized. V usage is TRBV10-1 and J usage is TRBJ2-1, with a tentative D call TRBD2 (6 bases). This CDR3 has 14 residues. The V end lost 2 bases, the J end lost 1 base, and 6 bases lay between the germline ends. From germline, CDR1 is WNHNN and CDR2 SYGVQD (reference sequence). The CDR3 coding sequence is TGCGCCAGCAGTGAGCGGGAGTCCTACAATGAGCAGTTCTTC. Its protein product is CASSERESYNEQFF.

This clonotype was counted a single time. Just one base apart from a much larger clone, this may be a read error. The rearrangement joins TRBV5-4 to TRBJ2-3; 9 bases match TRBD1. The CDR3 has 16 amino acids. Germline values: CDR1 SGHNT, CDR2 YYREEE (reference sequence). As DNA, the CDR3 is TGTGTCAGCAGCTCTTCCGGGACAGGGCTTGGTTCTACGCAGTATTTT. It yields the protein CVSSSSGTGLGSTQYF.

J is TRBJ2-1 and V is TRBV11-2; D is ambiguous. The V end lost 5 bases, the J end lost 4 bases, and 15 bases lay between the germline ends. Per the germline V gene, CDR1 is SGHAT and CDR2 is FQNNGV. The CDR3 extends over 15 amino acids. The CDR3: CASSAHSAIYNEQFF. CDR3 in DNA: TGTGCCAGCAGCGCACACAGTGCGATATACAATGAGCAGTTCTTC.

Concerning this clonotype: This may stem from a read error, because a much larger clone lies one nucleotide away. The chain uses TRBV15 and TRBJ2-6; TRBD1 is a possible D gene (6 bases). Looked up from germline, CDR1 is LNHNV and CDR2 is YYDKDF (reference sequence). CDR3 size: 18 residues. Trimming cost V 3 bases and J 2 bases, with 17 bases left between them. In nucleotides, the CDR3 is TGTGCCACCAGCAGCTACCTGGCGACAGGACCTGGGGCCAACGTCCTGACTTTC. It encodes CATSSYLATGPGANVLTF.

This clonotype was recorded many times. The chain recombines TRBV19 with TRBJ1-2, with no clear D. Germline V gene data show CDR1 as LNHDA and CDR2 as SQIVND (reference sequence). The CDR3 consists of 14 residues. The germline V and J ends were trimmed by 3 bases and 3 bases, with 11 bases remaining between them. The CDR3 protein is CASSIWGIDYGYTF. The CDR3 DNA sequence: TGTGCCAGTAGTATCTGGGGTATCGACTATGGCTACACCTTC.

This clonotype was counted many times. V usage is TRBV6-2 or TRBV6-3 and J usage is TRBJ2-7; 10 positions match TRBD2. Trimming removed 0 bases from V and 2 bases from J; junction bases left unmatched: 1. The CDR3 is made up of 15 amino acids. CDR1 is MNHEY and CDR2 is SVGEGT in the germline V gene. The CDR3 DNA sequence: TGTGCCAGCAGTTACTCTCTAGCGGGAGCCTACGAGCAGTACTTC. Its protein product is CASSYSLAGAYEQYF.

The J gene is TRBJ1-5, the V gene TRBV7-9; D is unclear. The CDR3 spans 14 residues. The V end lost 3 bases, the J end lost 5 bases, and 11 bases lay between the germline ends. Per the germline V gene, CDR1 is SEHNR and CDR2 is FQNEAQ (reference sequence). In nucleotides, the CDR3 is TGTGCCAGCAGCTTTGGGCAATCGCATCAGCCCCAGCATTTT. This gives the protein CASSFGQSHQPQHF.

The chain couples TRBV7-6 to TRBJ2-1, with 8 bases aligning to TRBD2. CDR1 and CDR2 from the germline V gene are SGHVS and FNYEAQ. With 0 bases clipped from V and 0 bases from J, the junction kept 4 bases outside the gene matches. The CDR3 loop spans 17 amino acids. The CDR3 is CASSLAPSGSSYNEQFF. In DNA form, the CDR3 reads TGTGCCAGCAGCTTAGCCCCCAGCGGGAGCTCCTACAATGAGCAGTTCTTC.

A few counts support this clonotype. The gene calls are TRBV5-1 and TRBJ2-3; D is possibly TRBD1 (6 bases). This CDR3 contains 17 residues. V gave up 0 bases and J gave up 3 bases, with 17 bases separating them. CDR1 and CDR2 (germline): SGHRS, YFSETQ. CDR3 DNA sequence: TGCGCCAGCAGCTTGGCGGGACATCAACAGGGTACAGATACGCAGTATTTT. As protein: CASSLAGHQQGTDTQYF.

The rearrangement joins TRBV9 to TRBJ2-3; TRBD2 aligns across 10 bases. From germline, CDR1 is SGDLS and CDR2 YYNGEE. After removal of 1 base from V and 0 bases from J, the junction contained 11 bases not matched to a gene. This CDR3 comprises 19 residues. Here the CDR3 DNA reads TGTGCCAGCAGCGTAAGGTTAGCGGGGGGCTCTCCTAGCACAGATACGCAGTATTTT. As protein: CASSVRLAGGSPSTDTQYF. Complete variable domain (other parts from reference TRBV9 and TRBJ2-3): DSGVTQTPKHLITATGQRVTLRCSPRSGDLSVYWYQQSLDQGLQFLIQYYNGEERAKGNILERFSAQQFPDLHSELNLSSLELGDSALYFCASSVRLAGGSPSTDTQYFGPGTRLTVL.

The chain combines TRBV11-1 with TRBJ2-1; 9 positions agree with TRBD1. The germline gives CDR1 SGHAT, CDR2 FQDESV (reference sequence). The CDR3 has 18 residues. V was pared by 1 base and J by 8 bases, with 15 bases of the junction left unmatched. CDR3 DNA sequence: TGTGCCAGCAGCTTAGGTTCTAACCGGGACAGGGTCGTACATGAGCAGTTCTTC. It is translated as CASSLGSNRDRVVHEQFF.

The chain has TRBV4-2 and TRBJ2-1, with a possible D match to TRBD2 (6 bases). The CDR3 consists of 18 residues. In germline, CDR1 is LGHNA, CDR2 YNFKEQ. Trimming shortened V by 1 base and J by 7 bases, and 23 bases separated the two germline ends. The CDR3 bases are TGTGCCAGCAGCCAAGGGGGGTGGTCCGGCCGAGGGAGGAATGAGCAGTTCTTC. It specifies CASSQGGWSGRGRNEQFF.

This clonotype was seen a handful of times. V usage is TRBV2 and J usage is TRBJ2-2, with TRBD2 as a possible D gene (6 bases). V lost 9 bases and J lost 2, with 10 bases in between. CDR1 SNHLY and CDR2 FYNNEI come from the germline V gene. The CDR3 contains 13 residues. The CDR3 loop is CARGLRNTGELFF. Here the CDR3 DNA reads TGTGCCAGAGGACTAAGAAACACCGGGGAGCTGTTTTTT. Using reference TRBV2 and TRBJ2-2 for the parts outside the CDR3, the full variable domain is EPEVTQTPSHQVTQMGQEVILRCVPISNHLYFYWYRQILGQKVEFLVSFYNNEISEKSEIFDDQFSVERPDGSNFTLKIRSTKLEDSAMYFCARGLRNTGELFFGEGSRLTVL.

This clonotype was recorded many times. The chain has TRBV24-1 and TRBJ2-2; no reliable D call. The V end lost 5 bases, the J end lost 0 bases, and 6 bases lay between the germline ends. Germline V gene lookup returns CDR1 KGHDR and CDR2 SFDVKD. The CDR3 runs 14 residues. The CDR3 nucleotides are TGTGCCACCAGTGCGGGTACGAACACCGGGGAGCTGTTTTTT. Amino acid sequence: CATSAGTNTGELFF.

This clonotype was counted only a few times. V usage is TRBV19 and J usage is TRBJ1-5; D uncertain. Deletions cut 3 bases from V and 4 bases from J, with 7 bases between. Germline V gene lookup returns CDR1 LNHDA and CDR2 SQIVND (reference sequence). The CDR3 sequence is 13 residues long. CDR3 sequence reads: CASSMTSNQPQHF. Here the CDR3 DNA reads TGTGCCAGTAGTATGACGAGTAATCAGCCCCAGCATTTT.

CDR3 amino acids: CATNGHFNQPQHF. For the CDR3, the DNA is TGTGCCACCAATGGACACTTCAATCAGCCCCAGCATTTT. This chain uses TRBV15 with TRBJ1-5; D is perhaps TRBD1 (5 bases). V was pared by 7 bases and J by 3 bases, with 10 bases between. The CDR3 is made up of 13 amino acids. Germline-derived CDR1 and CDR2 are LNHNV and YYDKDF (reference sequence).

The chain is built from TRBV6-6 and TRBJ2-7; perhaps TRBD1 as D (5 bases). There are 12 residues in the CDR3. Per germline, CDR1 MNHNY and CDR2 SVGAGI (reference sequence). The V end was cut by 2 bases, the J end by 6 bases, with 8 bases between. The CDR3 coding sequence is TGTGCCAGCAGTTACCTGGGGCTCGAGCAGTACTTC. Translated, it gives CASSYLGLEQYF.

This clonotype was seen ten or more times. This chain uses TRBV29-1 with TRBJ1-2, with a tentative D call TRBD1 (6 bases). V was cut by 4 bases and J by 4 bases, with 7 bases left in between. From germline, CDR1 is SQVTM and CDR2 ANQGSEA. The CDR3 is 11 residues long. CDR3 region: CSVGGGYGYTF. The DNA of the CDR3 is TGCAGCGTTGGAGGGGGCTATGGCTACACCTTC.

This clonotype has at least ten counts. The J gene is TRBJ1-5, the V gene TRBV3-1; 10 bases line up with TRBD1. Germline trimming cut 4 bases from V and 4 bases from J; bases unmatched to any gene: 4. The CDR3 is 15 residues long. Germline V CDR1 and CDR2: LGHDT, YNNKEL (reference sequence). CDR3 residues: CASSPRQGANQPQHF. In DNA, the CDR3 is TGTGCCAGCAGCCCCCGACAGGGGGCGAATCAGCCCCAGCATTTT. The full variable domain, its missing parts supplied by reference TRBV3-1 and TRBJ1-5, is DTAVSQTPKYLVTQMGNDKSIKCEQNLGHDTMYWYKQDSKKFLKIMFSYNNKELIINETVPNRFSPKSPDKAHLNLHINSLELGDSAVYFCASSPRQGANQPQHFGDGTRLSIL.

This clonotype came up many times. The DNA for the CDR3 is TGTGCCAGCAGCGCGGGGACTAGCGGGCAAGAGACCCAGTACTTC. Translated: CASSAGTSGQETQYF. The rearrangement joins TRBV11-2 to TRBJ2-5; 12 bases fit TRBD2. The CDR3 is made up of 15 amino acids. CDR1 is SGHAT and CDR2 is FQNNGV in the germline V gene. Unmatched junction bases numbered 3, after V lost 5 bases and J lost 2 bases.

Many counts were recorded for this clonotype. V gene TRBV12-3 or TRBV12-4 combines with J gene TRBJ1-1; TRBD1 aligns across 7 bases. The CDR3 consists of 14 residues. With 6 bases clipped from V and 1 base from J, the junction kept 5 bases outside the gene matches. The chain's CDR3 is CASRKQGKNTEAFF. CDR3 nucleotides: TGTGCCAGCAGGAAACAGGGGAAGAACACTGAAGCTTTCTTT.

The sample holds many counts of this clonotype. This rearrangement joins TRBV20-1 to TRBJ1-1; 7 bases align to TRBD1. Germline CDR1 DFQATT, CDR2 SNEGSKA (reference sequence). The junction had 15 bases not matched to a gene; V was cut back by 5 bases and J by 6 bases. The CDR3 is 15 amino acids. The chain's CDR3 is CSARDDRVPYAEAFF. The DNA for the CDR3 is TGCAGTGCTCGGGACGACAGGGTTCCCTATGCTGAAGCTTTCTTT.

In its sample, this clonotype was seen a few times. J is TRBJ2-1 and V is TRBV6-4; TRBD2 aligns across 7 bases. Per germline, CDR1 MRHNA and CDR2 SNTAGT. The V and J ends lost 0 bases and 7 bases, in that order; junction bases with no gene match: 6. This CDR3 is 15 amino acids long. The CDR3 DNA sequence: TGTGCCAGCAGTGACTCTGCGGGAGAAATGAATGAGCAGTTCTTC. Residues: CASSDSAGEMNEQFF.

This rearrangement joins TRBV11-2 to TRBJ2-4; a weak D match, TRBD1 (6 bases). V shed 5 bases and J shed 6 bases, with 8 bases lying between them. CDR3 length equals 12 residues. Germline CDR1 is SGHAT and CDR2 is FQNNGV. Here the CDR3 DNA reads TGTGCCAGCAGCCCACAGGGAAACATTCAGTACTTC. It is translated as CASSPQGNIQYF.

The genes are TRBV14 and TRBJ1-2; D is undetermined. Germline CDR1 is SGHDN and CDR2 is FVKESK. V lost 3 bases, J lost 4 bases, and 12 bases lay in between. This CDR3 is built from 14 residues. The CDR3 loop is CASSQDGGPYGYTF. DNA of the CDR3: TGTGCCAGCAGCCAGGATGGAGGGCCCTATGGCTACACCTTC.

To note about this clonotype: One end of the junction fails to match germline, which may point to a read error. This chain uses TRBV7-9 with TRBJ2-2; D gene ambiguous. The CDR3 has 13 amino acids. Germline V CDR1 and CDR2: SEHNR, FQNEAQ (reference sequence). In DNA, the CDR3 is TGTGCCAGCAGCCTCAAGAACGCCGGGGAGCTGTTTTTT. This sequence encodes CASSLKNAGELFF.

The table lists this clonotype with a few counts. The chain joins TRBV18 to TRBJ2-7; D is uncertain. V was clipped by 1 base and J by 2 bases, with 12 bases between them. Germline V gene lookup returns CDR1 KGHSH and CDR2 LQKENI. There are 15 residues in the CDR3. CDR3 sequence (DNA): TGTGCCAGCTCACCACGGTTCGGAGATACCTACGAGCAGTACTTC. Encoded protein: CASSPRFGDTYEQYF. Complete variable domain (other parts from reference TRBV18 and TRBJ2-7): NAGVMQNPRHLVRRRGQEARLRCSPMKGHSHVYWYRQLPEEGLKFMVYLQKENIIDESGMPKERFSAEFPKEGPSILRIQQVVRGDSAAYFCASSPRFGDTYEQYFGPGTRLTVT.

The rearrangement uses TRBV9 and TRBJ1-1, with D possibly being TRBD1 (5 bases). V was trimmed by 2 bases and J by 1 base, leaving 15 bases between them. In germline, CDR1 is SGDLS, CDR2 YYNGEE. This CDR3 is built from 16 residues. Here the CDR3 DNA reads TGTGCCAGCAGCGTCTCCCAGGGCGCGAGGAACACTGAAGCTTTCTTT. This encodes CASSVSQGARNTEAFF. Looking up the rest from reference TRBV9 and TRBJ1-1 gives the full variable domain: DSGVTQTPKHLITATGQRVTLRCSPRSGDLSVYWYQQSLDQGLQFLIQYYNGEERAKGNILERFSAQQFPDLHSELNLSSLELGDSALYFCASSVSQGARNTEAFFGQGTRLTVV.

This clonotype has at least ten counts. The chain links TRBV6-4 to TRBJ2-3; 10 bases agree with TRBD2. V shed 3 bases, J shed 1 base, and the junction held 4 bases outside the gene matches. The germline gives CDR1 MRHNA, CDR2 SNTAGT. The CDR3 spans 16 residues. The CDR3 DNA follows: TGTGCCAGCAGTGAAGGGCTAGCGGGAGGCACAGATACGCAGTATTTT. Its protein product is CASSEGLAGGTDTQYF.

At least ten counts were recorded for this clonotype. For the CDR3, the DNA is TGTGCCAGCAGCTTAGCGGGGGGCGCGGCTAACTATGGCTACACCTTC. Translating gives CASSLAGGAANYGYTF. The chain carries TRBV7-9 and TRBJ1-2; TRBD1 might be the D (6 bases). V was cut by 0 bases and J by 0 bases, with 11 bases left in between. Germline-derived CDR1 and CDR2 are SEHNR and FQNEAQ (reference sequence). The CDR3 extends over 16 amino acids.

This chain connects TRBV6-5 to TRBJ1-2; maybe TRBD1 (5 bases). CDR1 is MNHEY, CDR2 SVGAGI, per germline. The ends were cut back, 0 bases at V and 4 bases at J, with 9 bases in the middle. This CDR3 is 14 amino acids long. This chain's CDR3 is CASSYSGDPYGYTF. As DNA, the CDR3 is TGTGCCAGCAGTTACTCGGGGGACCCCTATGGCTACACCTTC.

In this sample, this clonotype turned up a few times. The chain combines TRBV6-2 or TRBV6-3 with TRBJ1-1; no clear D. Germline values: CDR1 MNHEY, CDR2 SVGEGT. This CDR3 contains 11 residues. Deletions cut 7 bases from V and 5 bases from J, with 8 bases between. CDR3 coding DNA: TGTGCCAGCAAGGACCTGACTGAAGCTTTCTTT. Translation gives CASKDLTEAFF.